This T cell receptor (beta chain) was observed in a study of regulatory T cells in long-lasting Graves disease. General study points: Fewer public clonotypes were shared by new patients (around 1,000) than by persistent patients (about 2,500).

Stated time point: newly diagnosed GD, antithyroid drugs for less than 3 months. The TCR library used RNA extracted from PBMCs. The TCR beta library used iRepertoire HTBI primers with Arm-PCR amplification of CDR3. TCRdb processed the multiplex PCR reads anew with MiXCR; each CDR3 protein has one entry. The sample includes 420,000 or so distinct CDR3 sequences, roughly 17% of them seen just once. The germline V and J ends were trimmed by 1 base and 7 bases, with 23 bases remaining between them. The CDR3 has 18 amino acids. Germline V gene sequence: CDR1 SGHTA, CDR2 FQGNSA. With respect to this clonotype: Its antigen is as yet unknown.

Another study also made use of these data, one on T cells in Graves' hyperthyroidism and ophthalmopathy. This second study says: Researchers barred patients who had uncontrolled infection, other autoimmune disease, pregnancy or lactation. Most thyroid clonotypes with frequency above 0.001 were detected in blood.

The rearrangement uses TRBV7-2 and TRBJ2-1, with D perhaps matching TRBD2 (7 bases). This clonotype originated in a woman in her late teens or twenties with Graves disease. Sequenced here: peripheral blood mononuclear cells (PBMCs), sampled at new diagnosis, from a patient treated with antithyroid drugs. In DNA, the CDR3 is TGTGCCAGCAGCTTAGATGGCTCCCGGCAGGGGAGGGGGAATGAGCAGTTCTTC. Its protein is CASSLDGSRQGRGNEQFF.